The TCR beta chain under discussion was sequenced for a study of CD8 T cells in ankylosing spondylitis. General study findings and limits: Typical of ankylosing spondylitis blood, it appeared, was a TCR beta motif of under 10 highly homologous variants. Earlier authors reported some of these motif variants in reactive arthritis synovial fluid and blood. Disease-linked clones were CD8+ and relatively rare in peripheral blood. Disease-linked clones reportedly showed significant enrichment in matched ankylosing spondylitis synovial fluid.

Germline V gene data show CDR1 as MGHDK and CDR2 as SYGVNS. The germline V and J ends were trimmed by 2 bases and 0 bases, with 7 bases remaining between them. The CDR3 loop spans 14 amino acids. This clonotype has ten or more counts. Its antigen is not known. Quantitative barcoded 5'-RACE was used to prepare TCR beta libraries. Via MiXCR, TCRdb re-called the 5' RACE reads, giving one row per CDR3 protein. The sample lists 500,000 to 650,000 distinct CDR3 sequences; roughly 5.2% were seen once. The sequencing input was blood, either unsorted or a sorted T cell fraction (not recorded which). The J gene is TRBJ1-2, the V gene TRBV25-1; D might be TRBD1 (5 bases). The clonotype was recovered from a male donor with ankylosing spondylitis. The CDR3 nucleotides read TGTGCCAGCAGTGAAAGGGGTTCTAACTATGGCTACACCTTC. This sequence encodes CASSERGSNYGYTF.